Below, 29 T cell receptor beta chains from the same sample are listed, as sequenced in a study of a mutant IDH1 vaccine in newly diagnosed glioma. The time point: week 11, during vaccination. Vaccine doses each comprised 300 ug of mutant IDH1 20-mer peptide, with topical imiquimod. TCRdb's table, derived via immunoSEQ multiplex PCR, lists solely in-frame clones and lacks some. Found here are fewer than 75,000 clones, approximately 88% of them singletons; the top ten hold more than 7.5%. Their recognized antigens are unknown. The source material was PBMCs, sampled from a glioma patient whose treatment included an IDH1 peptide vaccine. The receptor set was obtained from a woman aged 45-65 years with glioma.

The rearrangement uses TRBV10-3 and TRBJ1-2; D call uncertain. Deletions cut 8 bases from V and 5 bases from J, with 15 bases between. Per the germline V gene, CDR1 is ENHRY and CDR2 is SYGVKD. CDR3 length equals 13 residues. In nucleotides, the CDR3 is TGTGCCATCGTAAGGTCCCCTGGGTATGGCTACACCTTC. The encoded protein is CAIVRSPGYGYTF.

V is TRBV9 and J is TRBJ2-7; D is possibly TRBD1 or TRBD2 (7 bases each). The CDR3 sequence is 15 residues long. Germline CDR1 and CDR2: SGDLS and YYNGEE. Trimming pared 0 bases from V and 3 bases from J, leaving 13 bases between. This CDR3 reads CASSVAGGAFYEQYF. Here the CDR3 DNA reads TGTGCCAGCAGCGTAGCAGGGGGGGCCTTCTACGAGCAGTACTTC.

This chain's CDR3 is CASSVEGGGYSSYNEQFF. For the CDR3, the DNA is TGTGCCAGCAGCGTAGAGGGGGGGGGTTACTCCTCCTACAATGAGCAGTTCTTC. This chain uses TRBV9 with TRBJ2-1; D may be TRBD2 (7 bases). Looked up from germline, CDR1 is SGDLS and CDR2 is YYNGEE. The V and J ends lost 0 bases and 0 bases respectively, with 16 bases between them. The CDR3 covers 18 residues.

This chain joins TRBV5-1 and TRBJ2-7, with D unresolved. Trimming took 0 bases from V and 2 from J, leaving 6 bases between them. Germline-derived CDR1 and CDR2 are SGHRS and YFSETQ. The CDR3 spans 13 residues. The CDR3 loop reads CASSLAETYEQYF. The DNA of the CDR3 is TGCGCCAGCAGCTTGGCGGAAACCTACGAGCAGTACTTC.

The chain joins TRBV19 to TRBJ2-7; D gene unclear. Deletions cut 3 bases from V and 6 bases from J, with 15 bases between. There are 14 residues in the CDR3. CDR1 is LNHDA, CDR2 SQIVND, per germline (reference sequence). The CDR3 bases are TGTGCCAGTAGTATCCCCCCCCCTTTGGTCGAGCAGTACTTC. This sequence encodes CASSIPPPLVEQYF.

This chain joins TRBV19 and TRBJ1-3; 9 bases align to TRBD1. Germline V CDR1 and CDR2: LNHDA, SQIVND (reference sequence). CDR3 length equals 18 residues. V lost 4 bases to trimming and J lost 1 base; unmatched junction nucleotides: 11. This CDR3 reads CASSSSGTGSLSGNTIYF. The CDR3 DNA is TGTGCCAGTAGTAGTTCCGGGACAGGGAGTCTATCTGGAAACACCATATATTTT.

The chain employs TRBV4-3 and TRBJ1-4; tentatively, D is TRBD1 (5 bases). CDR3 size: 14 residues. Looked up from germline, CDR1 is LGHNA and CDR2 is YSLEER. V lost 1 base and J lost 8, with 11 bases in between. CDR3 DNA sequence: TGCGCCAGCAGCCAAGTCAGGGTTGGGGAAAAACTGTTTTTT. Encoded protein: CASSQVRVGEKLFF.

The rearrangement links TRBV19 to TRBJ2-2; 8 bases align to TRBD1. The trim removed 9 bases at V and 6 bases at J, leaving 9 bases unmatched. The CDR3 is 14 residues long. The germline gives CDR1 LNHDA, CDR2 SQIVND (reference sequence). The CDR3 DNA is TGTGCCAGCGCCGGGACAGGCTCGTCCGGGGAGCTGTTTTTT. Encoded protein: CASAGTGSSGELFF.

This clone is a singleton in its sample. V is TRBV27 and J is TRBJ1-5, with D perhaps matching TRBD1 (6 bases). V lost 5 bases and J lost 9, with 26 bases in between. CDR1 is MNHEY and CDR2 is SMNVEV in the germline V gene (reference sequence). CDR3 length: 17 residues. The CDR3 bases are TGTGCCAGCAGTACTAACAGGGCTGGGGTCACTCATCCGCCCCAGCATTTT. Amino acids: CASSTNRAGVTHPPQHF.

The chain recombines TRBV7-2 with TRBJ1-4; D is possibly TRBD1 (6 bases). Trimming left V 6 bases short and J 1 base short, with 9 bases between. CDR1 and CDR2 from the germline V gene are SGHTA and FQGNSA. This CDR3 spans 14 amino acids. CDR3 DNA sequence: TGTGCCAGCAGTCCACAGGGAACTAATGAAAAACTGTTTTTT. Translated: CASSPQGTNEKLFF.

The chain employs TRBV4-1 and TRBJ2-1, with TRBD2 matching over 9 bases. The V gene's germline CDR1 is MGHRA and CDR2 YSYEKL. The ends lost 1 base at V and 8 bases at J; junction bases unmatched: 15. CDR3 size: 18 residues. The CDR3 sequence is CASSQGGSAGGPQYEQFF. DNA of the CDR3: TGCGCCAGCAGCCAAGGGGGATCGGCGGGGGGGCCGCAATATGAGCAGTTCTTC.

V usage is TRBV6-6 and J usage is TRBJ2-5; 8 nucleotides line up with TRBD2. The CDR3 consists of 15 residues. V shed 6 bases, J shed 6 bases, and the junction held 12 bases outside the gene matches. Germline CDR1 MNHNY, CDR2 SVGAGI (reference sequence). This CDR3 is CASSTNRGGEKTQYF. DNA for the CDR3: TGTGCCAGCAGCACAAACCGGGGGGGCGAAAAGACCCAGTACTTC.

V and J are TRBV19 and TRBJ2-1; D tentatively fits TRBD1 or TRBD2 (5 bases each). Germline assignment: CDR1 LNHDA and CDR2 SQIVND (reference sequence). The V and J ends lost 3 bases and 5 bases respectively, with 20 bases between them. The CDR3 has 17 residues. The CDR3 protein is CASSMTPQGAGNNEQFF. CDR3 bases: TGTGCCAGTAGTATGACCCCCCAGGGAGCAGGGAACAATGAGCAGTTCTTC. Full variable domain (outside the CDR3, taken from reference TRBV19 and TRBJ2-1): DGGITQSPKYLFRKEGQNVTLSCEQNLNHDAMYWYRQDPGQGLRLIYYSQIVNDFQKGDIAEGYSVSREKKESFPLTVTSAQKNPTAFYLCASSMTPQGAGNNEQFFGPGTRLTVL.

The rearrangement uses TRBV4-3 and TRBJ1-5; D gene uncertain. Germline V CDR1 and CDR2: LGHNA, YSLEER. V lost 1 base to trimming and J lost 3 bases, with 7 bases between them. This CDR3 has 14 amino acids. The CDR3 DNA follows: TGCGCCAGCAGCCAAGGGCAGTCCAATCAGCCCCAGCATTTT. Amino acids: CASSQGQSNQPQHF.

The chain is built from TRBV7-9 and TRBJ2-3; 8 nucleotides line up with TRBD1. The V segment lost 5 bases and the J segment 2 bases; nucleotides outside the gene matches: 6. Germline values: CDR1 SEHNR, CDR2 FQNEAQ (reference sequence). This CDR3 is built from 15 residues. CDR3 sequence (DNA): TGTGCCAGCAGCCTCACAGGGGGGATCACAGATACGCAGTATTTT. This gives the protein CASSLTGGITDTQYF. Looking up the rest from reference TRBV7-9 and TRBJ2-3 gives the full variable domain: DTGVSQNPRHKITKRGQNVTFRCDPISEHNRLYWYRQTLGQGPEFLTYFQNEAQLEKSRLLSDRFSAERPKGSFSTLEIQRTEQGDSAMYLCASSLTGGITDTQYFGPGTRLTVL.

The chain recombines TRBV27 with TRBJ1-1, with D possibly being TRBD1 (6 bases). There are 16 residues in the CDR3. Germline V gives CDR1 MNHEY, CDR2 SMNVEV (reference sequence). Trimming took off 6 bases at V and 1 base at J, with 18 bases between the two ends. Written as DNA, the CDR3 is TGTGCCAGCAGGGGCCCGGGACAATTTTGGAACACTGAAGCTTTCTTT. Amino acids: CASRGPGQFWNTEAFF.

This chain links TRBV2 with TRBJ1-2; D unresolved. The CDR3 spans 12 residues. Germline values: CDR1 SNHLY, CDR2 FYNNEI. Trimming took off 2 bases at V and 2 bases at J, with 3 bases between the two ends. The CDR3 bases are TGTGCCAGCAGTGAACAGAACTATGGCTACACCTTC. Protein: CASSEQNYGYTF.

This CDR3 is CASSSQGTAYEQYF. DNA for the CDR3: TGTGCCAGCAGCTCCCAAGGGACAGCCTACGAGCAGTACTTC. The chain combines TRBV9 with TRBJ2-7, with 7 bases matching TRBD1. The V gene's germline CDR1 is SGDLS and CDR2 YYNGEE. The ends lost 4 bases at V and 2 bases at J; junction bases unmatched: 6. The CDR3 loop spans 14 amino acids. The whole variable domain, filled in from reference TRBV9 and TRBJ2-7, reads DSGVTQTPKHLITATGQRVTLRCSPRSGDLSVYWYQQSLDQGLQFLIQYYNGEERAKGNILERFSAQQFPDLHSELNLSSLELGDSALYFCASSSQGTAYEQYFGPGTRLTVT.

This chain joins TRBV29-1 and TRBJ2-7; 7 nucleotides align to TRBD1. V lost 0 bases to trimming and J lost 3 bases; unmatched junction nucleotides: 5. Germline CDR1 SQVTM, CDR2 ANQGSEA. The CDR3 has 14 amino acids. CDR3 amino acids: CSVEEGSGGYEQYF. CDR3 sequence (DNA): TGCAGCGTTGAAGAAGGTTCAGGGGGCTACGAGCAGTACTTC.

This clone has a single count. V gene TRBV29-1 combines with J gene TRBJ2-1; D is undetermined. This CDR3 is built from 13 residues. The V end was cut by 1 base, the J end by 4 bases, with 8 bases between. Germline V gene lookup returns CDR1 SQVTM and CDR2 ANQGSEA. The CDR3 is CSVEAVRYNEQFF. As DNA, the CDR3 is TGCAGCGTTGAAGCTGTGAGATACAATGAGCAGTTCTTC.

The chain employs TRBV9 and TRBJ2-2; D tentatively fits TRBD1 or TRBD2 (5 bases each). The CDR3 is 14 amino acids. From germline, CDR1 is SGDLS and CDR2 YYNGEE. V lost 0 bases to trimming and J lost 4 bases, with 7 bases between them. The CDR3 protein is CASSVGGITGELFF. The CDR3 region has the DNA TGTGCCAGCAGCGTAGGGGGGATCACCGGGGAGCTGTTTTTT.

The chain couples TRBV4-3 to TRBJ1-3, with TRBD1 identical over 8 bases. J was trimmed by 1 base and V by 0 bases; bases with no gene match: 8. Germline V gene lookup returns CDR1 LGHNA and CDR2 YSLEER. The CDR3 covers 18 residues. The CDR3 nucleotides read TGCGCCAGCAGCCAAGACCCCCAGGGGGCAGAGTCTGGAAACACCATATATTTT. Translation gives CASSQDPQGAESGNTIYF.

The chain recombines TRBV6-4 with TRBJ1-2; 9 positions agree with TRBD1. Germline V gene sequence: CDR1 MRHNA, CDR2 SNTAGT. Trimming cost V 3 bases and J 6 bases; bases outside gene matches: 11. The CDR3 spans 16 residues. In DNA, the CDR3 is TGTGCCAGCAGTGATAAACTACAGGGGGCCGGAGATGGCTACACCTTC. This encodes CASSDKLQGAGDGYTF.

This rearrangement joins TRBV6-5 to TRBJ1-2; 8 bases line up with TRBD1. The CDR3 runs 15 residues. CDR1 and CDR2 (germline): MNHEY, SVGAGI. Trimming at V came to 6 bases and at J to 5 bases, leaving 11 bases not matched to a gene. The CDR3 sequence is CASSRGDRGEYGYTF. Here the CDR3 DNA reads TGTGCCAGCAGCCGAGGTGACAGGGGCGAGTATGGCTACACCTTC.

V and J are TRBV29-1 and TRBJ2-1; D not certain. The CDR3 consists of 15 residues. Trimming left V 6 bases short and J 1 base short, with 16 bases between. Germline V lookup: CDR1 SQVTM, CDR2 ANQGSEA. As DNA, the CDR3 is TGCAGCGTCGTGCCTTGGGAACGGTCCTACAATGAGCAGTTCTTC. Translation gives CSVVPWERSYNEQFF.

The genes are TRBV5-1 and TRBJ2-3; possibly TRBD1 for D (6 bases). With 5 bases removed from V and 2 bases from J, the gap between germline ends came to 18 bases. The CDR3 has 16 residues. CDR1 is SGHRS and CDR2 is YFSETQ in the germline V gene. In nucleotides, the CDR3 is TGCGCCAGCAGAGGGGGATACACGCCCCCCACAGATACGCAGTATTTT. As protein: CASRGGYTPPTDTQYF.

The CDR3 region is CASSLEGRSGRNEQFF. In nucleotides, the CDR3 is TGCGCCAGCAGCTTGGAGGGACGGTCCGGCCGAAATGAGCAGTTCTTC. The V call is TRBV5-1, the J call TRBJ2-1, with D perhaps being TRBD1 or TRBD2 (5 bases each). V was cut by 0 bases and J by 7 bases, with 17 bases left in between. The CDR3 runs to 16 residues. Germline CDR1 and CDR2: SGHRS and YFSETQ.

The rearrangement joins TRBV5-4 to TRBJ2-3; weak D call: TRBD2 (7 bases). There are 16 residues in the CDR3. Germline loops: CDR1 SGHNT, CDR2 YYREEE (reference sequence). The germline V and J ends were trimmed by 0 bases and 5 bases, with 16 bases remaining between them. DNA for the CDR3: TGTGCCAGCAGCTTGGCCGTGGGCGGGGGCCAAGATACGCAGTATTTT. This gives the protein CASSLAVGGGQDTQYF.

The rearrangement joins TRBV7-9 to TRBJ2-6; possibly TRBD2 for D (5 bases). The germline V gene encodes CDR1 SEHNR and CDR2 FQNEAQ (reference sequence). Trimming removed 4 bases at V and 2 bases at J, with 12 bases between. The CDR3 loop spans 16 amino acids. In DNA, the CDR3 is TGTGCCAGCAGCTCTCGGCCGCGGGCTGGGGCCAACGTCCTGACTTTC. Its translation is CASSSRPRAGANVLTF.